This T cell receptor beta chain emerged from a study of T cell changes during pregnancy in multiple sclerosis. Assay used: immunoSEQ multiplex PCR; TCRdb lists only in-frame clones, some missing. The sample lists approximately 68,000 clones; roughly nine tenths were seen once. CDR3 length: 14 residues. V was clipped by 5 bases and J by 1 base, with 8 bases between them. Germline CDR1 and CDR2: SEHNR and FQNEAQ (reference sequence). The input for sequencing was peripheral blood, taken in the second trimester of pregnancy. The chain has TRBV7-9 and TRBJ2-2; D ambiguous. The receptor comes from a female donor with multiple sclerosis, enrolled in a pregnancy study. CDR3 protein: CASSPPGNTGELFF. The CDR3 DNA reads as TGTGCCAGCAGCCCACCAGGGAACACCGGGGAGCTGTTTTTT.